Following are 19 T cell receptor beta chains from one sample sequenced in a study of blood T cell repertoires in COVID-19. The data were produced by immunoSEQ multiplex PCR, yet TCRdb's version contains in-frame clones alone and is incomplete. The repertoire has about 110,000 clones, roughly 88% of them found once; the top ten carry less than 8.5%. Sequencing used peripheral blood. The origin of the receptors is a woman aged 70 to 79 who had recovered from COVID-19.

The V and J genes are TRBV7-3 and TRBJ1-1; 9 bases align to TRBD1. The trim removed 0 bases at V and 6 bases at J, leaving 2 bases unmatched. Germline CDR1 reads SGHTA; CDR2 reads FQGTGA. The CDR3 extends over 14 amino acids. As DNA, the CDR3 is TGTGCCAGCAGCTTAACAGGGACAGGGTCTGAAGCTTTCTTT. Translation gives CASSLTGTGSEAFF. Drawing the rest from reference TRBV7-3 and TRBJ1-1, the complete variable domain is GAGVSQTPSNKVTEKGKYVELRCDPISGHTALYWYRQSLGQGPEFLIYFQGTGAADDSGLPNDRFFAVRPEGSVSTLKIQRTERGDSAVYLCASSLTGTGSEAFFGQGTRLTVV.

In DNA form, the CDR3 reads TGTGCCAGCAGCTTAGACCGACTAGCGGGAGAGGAGACCCAGTACTTC. This codes for CASSLDRLAGEETQYF. J is TRBJ2-5 and V is TRBV7-9, with TRBD2 identical over 12 bases. The CDR3 loop spans 16 amino acids. Germline CDR1 and CDR2: SEHNR and FQNEAQ (reference sequence). V shed 1 base and J 5 bases; nucleotides not matched to a gene: 5.

The V and J genes are TRBV19 and TRBJ1-2, with a possible D match to TRBD1 (5 bases). The CDR3 sequence is 15 residues long. Per the germline V gene, CDR1 is LNHDA and CDR2 is SQIVND (reference sequence). Trimming removed 2 bases at V and 6 bases at J, with 16 bases between. The CDR3, as DNA: TGTGCCAGTAGTATATCGTTTCGGCAGGGTCATGGCTACACCTTC. Protein sequence: CASSISFRQGHGYTF.

The rearrangement uses TRBV19 and TRBJ2-6, with 11 bases fitting TRBD1. Germline lookup yields CDR1 LNHDA and CDR2 SQIVND (reference sequence). The CDR3 spans 16 residues. The trim removed 9 bases at V and 4 bases at J, leaving 8 bases unmatched. The CDR3 DNA sequence: TGTGCCAGCCGGGACAGGGGGAGAGAAGGGGCCAACGTCCTGACTTTC. Translated: CASRDRGREGANVLTF.

This clone was found once. The J gene is TRBJ1-4, the V gene TRBV6-2 or TRBV6-3; a possible D gene is TRBD1 (6 bases). Looked up from germline, CDR1 is MNHEY and CDR2 is SVGEGT. Deletions cut 6 bases from V and 2 bases from J, with 10 bases between. The CDR3 runs to 14 residues. The CDR3 DNA sequence: TGTGCCAGCAGCAAGACAGGCACTAATGAAAAACTGTTTTTT. This gives the protein CASSKTGTNEKLFF.

The J gene is TRBJ2-1, the V gene TRBV20-1; perhaps TRBD2 as D (5 bases). This CDR3 contains 11 residues. Trimming stripped 5 bases from V and 14 bases from J, with 16 bases between. Germline V gives CDR1 DFQATT, CDR2 SNEGSKA (reference sequence). The chain's CDR3 is CSARGGSREFF. The DNA of the CDR3 is TGCAGTGCTCGCGGAGGATCCCGCGAGTTCTTC.

V gene TRBV11-2 combines with J gene TRBJ1-2, with a tentative D call TRBD1 (5 bases). The CDR3 sequence is 16 residues long. The germline CDR1 and CDR2 sequences are SGHAT and FQNNGV. V gave up 0 bases and J gave up 0 bases, with 11 bases separating them. The CDR3 here is CASSLETVPTNYGYTF. The CDR3 DNA sequence: TGTGCCAGCAGCTTAGAGACAGTTCCTACTAACTATGGCTACACCTTC.

Judged by abundance, this clone is medium-sized. This chain links TRBV19 with TRBJ1-1, with D maybe TRBD1 (6 bases). Trimming removed 5 bases from V and 0 bases from J, with 16 bases in between. CDR3 length: 16 amino acids. Germline values: CDR1 LNHDA, CDR2 SQIVND (reference sequence). The CDR3, as DNA: TGTGCCAGTAGTCTCGGGACAACCGCCATGAACACTGAAGCTTTCTTT. This encodes CASSLGTTAMNTEAFF.

The chain combines TRBV7-9 with TRBJ2-2; D call uncertain. Germline loops: CDR1 SEHNR, CDR2 FQNEAQ (reference sequence). CDR3 length equals 13 residues. V gave up 3 bases and J gave up 5 bases, with 7 bases separating them. CDR3 residues: CASSFELTGELFF. The CDR3 nucleotides are TGTGCCAGCAGCTTTGAGCTAACCGGGGAGCTGTTTTTT.

The rearrangement links TRBV6-1 to TRBJ1-1; D not resolved. Trimming took 3 bases from V and 7 from J, leaving 9 bases between them. Germline values: CDR1 MNHNS, CDR2 SASEGT. CDR3 length equals 12 residues. CDR3 residues: CASSERVIEAFF. The DNA for the CDR3 is TGTGCCAGCAGTGAGAGGGTCATTGAAGCTTTCTTT.

The V call is TRBV11-3, the J call TRBJ2-7; D ambiguous. The V end was cut by 0 bases, the J end by 6 bases, with 15 bases between. Germline CDR1 and CDR2: SGHNT and YENEEA. This CDR3 has 15 amino acids. The CDR3 loop is CASSLEGGAFGEQYF. In nucleotides, the CDR3 is TGTGCCAGCAGCTTAGAGGGTGGAGCATTCGGCGAGCAGTACTTC.

The gene calls are TRBV27 and TRBJ2-1, with 9 bases fitting TRBD1. Germline lookup yields CDR1 MNHEY and CDR2 SMNVEV (reference sequence). The CDR3 has 17 residues. J was trimmed by 6 bases and V by 3 bases; bases with no gene match: 12. CDR3 amino acids: CASSFGGTGRGPNEQFF. For the CDR3, the DNA is TGTGCCAGCAGTTTTGGGGGGACAGGGAGAGGCCCCAATGAGCAGTTCTTC.

The rearrangement links TRBV1 to TRBJ2-7; the DNA was not compared with TRBD1, the D call given in the table. TRBV1 is noted as a pseudogene. This CDR3 contains 17 residues. The CDR3: CTSSRLPLRGPGYEQYF. The CDR3 bases are TGCACCAGCAGCCGGCTCCCCCTCAGGGGCCCCGGCTACGAGCAGTACTTC.

The J gene is TRBJ1-2, the V gene TRBV24-1; D is unresolved. CDR3 size: 15 residues. In germline, CDR1 is KGHDR, CDR2 SFDVKD. Trimming left V 3 bases short and J 0 bases short, with 10 bases between. The CDR3 region has the DNA TGTGCCACCAGTGATCACGGGAGAGCTAACTATGGCTACACCTTC. It yields the protein CATSDHGRANYGYTF.

The chain combines TRBV5-1 with TRBJ1-4, with TRBD1 identical over 8 bases. CDR1 and CDR2 from the germline V gene are SGHRS and YFSETQ. V trimming: 2 bases; J trimming: 7 bases; junction bases outside the gene matches: 4. The CDR3 contains 14 residues. The CDR3 region is CASSFGQGGEKLFF. CDR3 in DNA: TGCGCCAGCAGCTTCGGACAGGGTGGTGAAAAACTGTTTTTT.

This chain links TRBV29-1 with TRBJ2-3; tentatively, D is TRBD2 (7 bases). The CDR3 has 18 residues. V lost 1 base and J lost 2, with 22 bases in between. Germline V gives CDR1 SQVTM, CDR2 ANQGSEA. DNA of the CDR3: TGCAGCGTTGAAGGGATGGGGGGGCTACTAAGGTTCACAGATACGCAGTATTTT. As protein: CSVEGMGGLLRFTDTQYF.

V and J are TRBV18 and TRBJ2-1; the D gene is possibly TRBD2 (6 bases). The CDR3 is made up of 15 amino acids. V lost 0 bases, J lost 7 bases, and 13 bases lay in between. Germline-derived CDR1 and CDR2 are KGHSH and LQKENI. The CDR3: CASSPPGGGENEQFF. The CDR3 DNA is TGTGCCAGCTCACCACCGGGTGGAGGGGAAAATGAGCAGTTCTTC.

CDR3 region: CASSGNREAFF. The CDR3 nucleotides read TGTGCCAGCAGCGGGAACAGGGAAGCTTTCTTT. The J gene is TRBJ1-1, the V gene TRBV5-4, with D possibly TRBD1 on 5 matching bases. This CDR3 comprises 11 residues. Germline-derived CDR1 and CDR2 are SGHNT and YYREEE (reference sequence). The V end was cut by 4 bases, the J end by 8 bases, with 9 bases between.

This sequence joins TRBV4-3 and TRBJ1-6; D gene ambiguous. Germline CDR1 LGHNA, CDR2 YSLEER. The CDR3 runs to 14 residues. V lost 0 bases and J 13 bases, leaving 13 bases between the germline ends. The DNA for the CDR3 is TGCGCCAGCAGCCAAGATGCCGGTCTGAGCCCCCTCCACTTT. It yields the protein CASSQDAGLSPLHF.